Shown below are 12 T cell receptor beta chains from a single sample sequenced in a study of blood T cells in healthy people across ages. Next came a second PCR, run for about 7 to 12 cycles, which used a sample-barcoded 5' primer along with a J-beta primer mix. TCRdb re-called the 5' RACE reads through MiXCR, storing one row per CDR3 protein. The data contain more than 1.4 million distinct CDR3 sequences, roughly 45% of them singletons. The sample comprised blood. These receptors were taken from a woman between 18 and 29 years old in good health.

This chain links TRBV6-1 with TRBJ2-4; 13 bases match TRBD2. The J call may be wrong; the DNA end is better matched by TRBJ2-7. The CDR3 totals 16 residues. The germline gives CDR1 MNHNS, CDR2 SASEGT. The CDR3 is CASSGGTSGATYEQYF. The CDR3 DNA reads as TGTGCCAGCAGTGGAGGGACTAGCGGGGCGACCTACGAGCAGTACTTC.

This chain links TRBV10-3 with TRBJ2-1; D could derive from TRBD1 or TRBD2 (5 bases each). This CDR3 is built from 11 residues. Germline CDR1 is ENHRY and CDR2 is SYGVKD. Trimming took 11 bases from V and 8 from J, leaving 13 bases between them. CDR3 sequence: CALKLGDEQFF. CDR3 bases: TGTGCCCTAAAGCTGGGGGATGAGCAGTTCTTC.

This clonotype was counted a few times. The chain employs TRBV2 and TRBJ1-1; D unresolved. The CDR3 length is 15 residues. V was trimmed by 3 bases and J by 3 bases, leaving 14 bases between them. Germline V gene lookup returns CDR1 SNHLY and CDR2 FYNNEI. Here the CDR3 reads CASSDVGRGDTEAFF. The CDR3 coding sequence is TGTGCCAGCAGTGATGTAGGGCGTGGGGACACTGAAGCTTTCTTT.

This clonotype was picked up one time. This chain links TRBV7-2 with TRBJ2-4, with no clear D. Gene TRBJ2-7 matches the end of the DNA better, so the J call may be wrong. Germline lookup yields CDR1 SGHTA and CDR2 FQGNSA. The CDR3 has 14 residues. Here the CDR3 reads CASSSCLKIYEQYF. The CDR3 nucleotides read TGTGCCAGCAGCTCCTGTCTAAAGATCTACGAGCAGTACTTC.

This rearrangement joins TRBV20-1 to TRBJ1-1; no clear D gene. The CDR3 is 10 residues long. V was clipped by 3 bases and J by 8 bases, with 7 bases between them. Germline CDR1 DFQATT, CDR2 SNEGSKA (reference sequence). CDR3 DNA: TGCAGTGCTAGTCTCGCGGAAGCTTTCTTT. This translates into CSASLAEAFF.

This chain joins TRBV19 and TRBJ2-6; D uncertain. From germline, CDR1 is LNHDA and CDR2 SQIVND (reference sequence). This CDR3 is built from 15 residues. V dropped 7 bases and J dropped 2 bases, with 12 bases sitting between them. The CDR3 loop is CASTSDRAGANVLTF. CDR3 DNA: TGTGCCAGTACCTCCGACCGGGCTGGGGCCAACGTCCTGACTTTC.

This clonotype was counted between two and nine times. V gene TRBV12-3 or TRBV12-4 combines with J gene TRBJ2-7, with D unclear. The V gene lost 10 bases and the J gene lost 1 base, with 11 bases spanning the gap. The CDR3 runs 12 residues. CDR3 sequence: CATSGASYEQYF. As DNA, the CDR3 is TGTGCCACCTCGGGTGCGTCCTACGAGCAGTACTTC.

This clonotype came up once. The chain links TRBV10-2 to TRBJ1-2, with D uncertain. V was shortened by 8 bases and J by 8 bases, with 12 bases between the two germline ends. CDR1 is WSHSY, CDR2 SAAADI, per germline. The CDR3 has 11 residues. CDR3 sequence: CASGWGDGYTF. CDR3 DNA: TGCGCCAGCGGCTGGGGAGACGGCTACACCTTC.

V gene TRBV11-2 combines with J gene TRBJ2-1; D possibly matches TRBD1 or TRBD2 (5 bases each). The V end was cut by 1 base, the J end by 8 bases, with 12 bases between. CDR1 and CDR2 from the germline V gene are SGHAT and FQNNGV. The CDR3 has 14 residues. CDR3 in DNA: TGTGCCAGCAGCTTAGGGGGGTCATTCGATGAGCAGTTCTTC. Encoded protein: CASSLGGSFDEQFF.

V gene TRBV28 combines with J gene TRBJ2-1, with a possible D match to TRBD2 (6 bases). Germline values: CDR1 MDHEN, CDR2 SYDVKM. The germline V and J ends were trimmed by 6 bases and 3 bases, with 9 bases remaining between them. This CDR3 is 13 amino acids long. CDR3 in amino acids: CASRTGLYNEQFF. The CDR3 region has the DNA TGTGCCAGCAGGACGGGACTCTACAATGAGCAGTTCTTC.

This clonotype appeared a single time. A read error may produce the germline difference seen at one junction end. This chain connects TRBV10-1 to TRBJ1-2; 7 positions match TRBD1. The CDR3 has 15 amino acids. Germline CDR1 is WNHNN and CDR2 is SYGVQD (reference sequence). This CDR3 is CASSQVWTGYYGCTF. In DNA, the CDR3 is TGCGCCAGCAGTCAAGTTTGGACAGGATACTATGGCTGCACCTTC.

This clonotype was counted between two and nine times. This may be a read error, as it is one base from a much larger clone. V is TRBV27 and J is TRBJ2-7; 7 bases align to TRBD2. There are 13 residues in the CDR3. From germline, CDR1 is MNHEY and CDR2 SMNVEV (reference sequence). V was clipped by 5 bases and J by 7 bases; unmatched bases: 8. The CDR3 reads CASSATSEDEQYF. The CDR3 DNA is TGTGCCAGCAGTGCCACTAGCGAGGATGAGCAGTACTTC.